This T cell receptor (beta chain) was recorded in a study of siplizumab effects on memory and regulatory T cells. Study observations and caveats: Unstimulated naive T cells seemed to show more diversity than memory cells did, and they also seemed to be among the major contributors to the alloresponse. Confirmation was lacking for the suppressive function of proliferating Tregs derived from siplizumab cultures. Naive or memory phenotype assignment was not possible for roughly 75-97% of proliferating CD4+ or CD8+ clones. Sequences below about 10^-5 frequency were poorly captured, and few alloreactive clones mapped to unstimulated subsets.

Assay used: immunoSEQ multiplex PCR; TCRdb lists only in-frame clones, some missing. The sample holds 70,000 to 95,000 clones, approximately 90% seen once. In the case of this clone: Its target is unknown.

Germline V gene sequence: CDR1 ENHRY, CDR2 SYGVKD. The CDR3 extends over 15 amino acids. V was shortened by 4 bases and J by 4 bases, with 14 bases between the two germline ends. This sequence was found in a human donor in good health. The chain couples TRBV10-3 to TRBJ1-3; D uncertain. The specimen was CD4+ T cells sorted from blood. CDR3: CAISVGPGGGNTIYF. The CDR3 DNA reads TGTGCCATCAGTGTGGGTCCGGGAGGCGGAAACACCATATATTTT.